These 15 T cell receptor beta chains share one sample of origin, sequenced in a study of blood T cell repertoires in COVID-19. Measured with immunoSEQ multiplex PCR; TCRdb has only the in-frame clones, and not every one. The profile shows hundreds of thousands of clones, about 90% of them singletons. The sequencing input was PBMCs or T cells enriched from blood (not recorded which). The receptors here all came from a man between 50 and 59 years old who had been exposed to COVID-19.

V and J are TRBV19 and TRBJ2-6; the D is unclear. The CDR3 has 15 residues. Trimming shortened V by 5 bases and J by 0 bases, and 8 bases separated the two germline ends. Germline V CDR1 and CDR2: LNHDA, SQIVND (reference sequence). The DNA of the CDR3 is TGTGCCAGTAGTCTCAGGAACTCTGGGGCCAACGTCCTGACTTTC. Encoded protein: CASSLRNSGANVLTF.

The CDR3 nucleotides read TGTGCCAGCAGCCAGGGTAGGGGCGGGAGCACTGAAGCTTTCTTT. It specifies CASSQGRGGSTEAFF. V usage is TRBV7-2 and J usage is TRBJ1-1, with a possible D match to TRBD1 (5 bases). The CDR3 is 15 amino acids. With 5 bases removed from V and 4 bases from J, the gap between germline ends came to 17 bases. Germline CDR1 reads SGHTA; CDR2 reads FQGNSA.

The gene calls are TRBV7-9 and TRBJ2-3, with TRBD2 identical over 9 bases. The J segment lost 2 bases and the V segment lost 5 bases, leaving 8 bases of the junction unmatched. From germline, CDR1 is SEHNR and CDR2 FQNEAQ (reference sequence). The CDR3 sequence is 16 residues long. CDR3 in amino acids: CASSQGAGGFTDTQYF. CDR3 in DNA: TGTGCCAGCAGCCAGGGAGCGGGAGGATTCACAGATACGCAGTATTTT.

This chain joins TRBV2 and TRBJ2-5; TRBD2 aligns across 7 bases. J gave up 5 bases and V 6 bases, and 3 bases lay outside the gene matches. CDR3 length: 12 amino acids. CDR1 and CDR2 from the germline V gene are SNHLY and FYNNEI. The CDR3 nucleotides are TGTGCCAGCAGGAGGGAGGGGGAGACCCAGTACTTC. Encoded protein: CASRREGETQYF.

V and J are TRBV5-1 and TRBJ1-2; D perhaps matches TRBD1 (5 bases). Between the trimmed V and J ends, which lost 7 bases and 3 bases, there was a span of 16 bases. The CDR3 spans 14 residues. Germline V CDR1 and CDR2: SGHRS, YFSETQ. The CDR3 protein is CASGAGGDDYGYTF. CDR3 DNA sequence: TGCGCCAGCGGCGCCGGGGGGGATGACTATGGCTACACCTTC.

This chain connects TRBV14 to TRBJ1-3; D unclear. The CDR3 totals 15 residues. Germline V lookup: CDR1 SGHDN, CDR2 FVKESK. V lost 6 bases and J 2 bases, leaving 14 bases between the germline ends. The CDR3 nucleotides are TGTGCCAGCAGACCCAGTGGGAGCGCTGGAAACACCATATATTTT. This sequence encodes CASRPSGSAGNTIYF.

This clone has a single count. The J gene is TRBJ2-1, the V gene TRBV10-2, with 9 bases aligning to TRBD2. The length of the CDR3 is 14 residues. Germline CDR1 reads WSHSY; CDR2 reads SAAADI. V dropped 0 bases and J dropped 6; count of bases not matched to a gene: 0. CDR3: CASSESSGSNEQFF. The CDR3 DNA is TGCGCCAGCAGTGAGTCTAGCGGGAGCAATGAGCAGTTCTTC.

J is TRBJ2-7 and V is TRBV5-1; no definite D call. The V end lost 4 bases, the J end lost 3 bases, and 11 bases lay between the germline ends. The CDR3 has 13 amino acids. Germline lookup yields CDR1 SGHRS and CDR2 YFSETQ. The CDR3 DNA reads as TGCGCCAGCAGCACGAAAACTGGCTACGAGCAGTACTTC. Protein: CASSTKTGYEQYF.

In this sample, this clone turned up once. The chain has TRBV7-8 and TRBJ2-2; 9 nucleotides match TRBD2. In germline, CDR1 is SGHVS, CDR2 FQNEAQ. V shed 0 bases, J shed 6 bases, and the junction held 8 bases outside the gene matches. The CDR3 extends over 17 amino acids. The CDR3 coding sequence is TGTGCCAGCAGCTTAGCTCCTAGCGGGGTTATGCCCGGGGAGCTGTTTTTT. This codes for CASSLAPSGVMPGELFF.

The chain carries TRBV28 and TRBJ2-1, with TRBD2 matching 10 bases. V lost 9 bases to trimming and J lost 4 bases; unmatched junction nucleotides: 6. The germline V gene has CDR1 MDHEN and CDR2 SYDVKM. This CDR3 comprises 14 residues. The CDR3 region is CASGTSGNYNEQFF. As DNA, the CDR3 is TGTGCCAGTGGAACTAGCGGGAATTACAATGAGCAGTTCTTC.

V usage is TRBV3-1 (or the pseudogene TRBV3-2) and J usage is TRBJ1-2, with TRBD1 matching 7 bases. The V segment lost 4 bases and the J segment 8 bases; nucleotides outside the gene matches: 10. The CDR3 loop spans 14 amino acids. Germline V gene data show CDR1 as LGHDT and CDR2 as YNNKEL (reference sequence). CDR3 DNA sequence: TGTGCCAGCAGCCTTACCCTGACAGGGAACGGCTACACCTTC. Protein product: CASSLTLTGNGYTF.

The rearrangement links TRBV19 to TRBJ2-1; 8 positions match TRBD1. V was clipped by 1 base and J by 7 bases; unmatched bases: 6. CDR1 LNHDA and CDR2 SQIVND come from the germline V gene (reference sequence). The CDR3 is 15 residues long. CDR3: CASSIVTGGWNEQFF. The DNA for the CDR3 is TGTGCCAGTAGTATAGTAACAGGGGGATGGAATGAGCAGTTCTTC.

The rearrangement joins TRBV7-9 to TRBJ1-4, with 8 bases that match TRBD1. This CDR3 contains 15 residues. Trimming removed 5 bases from V and 2 bases from J; junction bases left unmatched: 4. The germline gives CDR1 SEHNR, CDR2 FQNEAQ (reference sequence). Here the CDR3 DNA reads TGTGCCAGCAGCAAGACAGGGGACACTAATGAAAAACTGTTTTTT. As protein: CASSKTGDTNEKLFF.

This clone has a handful of counts. The V and J genes are TRBV24-1 and TRBJ1-2; 7 bases match TRBD1. J lost 0 bases, V lost 4 bases, and 4 bases had no gene match. In germline, CDR1 is KGHDR, CDR2 SFDVKD. This CDR3 is 15 amino acids long. CDR3 coding DNA: TGTGCCACCAGTGAGGGGACAGATTCTAACTATGGCTACACCTTC. Translation: CATSEGTDSNYGYTF.

This chain links TRBV6-1 with TRBJ1-1, with TRBD1 as a possible D gene (5 bases). CDR1 is MNHNS, CDR2 SASEGT, per germline. V lost 2 bases, J lost 4 bases, and 17 bases lay in between. This CDR3 is built from 16 residues. CDR3 DNA: TGTGCCAGCAGTGAACGAGGAGGGGAAATAGGCACTGAAGCTTTCTTT. Residues: CASSERGGEIGTEAFF.